The 18 T cell receptor beta chains below come from one sample, sequenced in a study of Tregs in tolerant kidney transplant recipients. Here immunoSEQ multiplex PCR was the method, and the copy in TCRdb shows in-frame clones only, minus some. This table has 100,000 to 130,000 clones, 85% to 90% appearing once. Here the sequenced sample was CD4+ T cells from blood, taken before the transplant. These receptors were taken from a human donor who received a combined kidney and bone marrow transplant.

V and J are TRBV5-4 and TRBJ2-2; tentatively, D is TRBD1 (5 bases). Germline V gene data show CDR1 as SGHNT and CDR2 as YYREEE (reference sequence). The CDR3 length is 16 residues. Trimming took off 4 bases at V and 1 base at J, with 14 bases between the two ends. The CDR3 DNA is TGTGCCAGCAGCCCGCGATGGGGCCAGAACACCGGGGAGCTGTTTTTT. Its protein product is CASSPRWGQNTGELFF.

The rearrangement uses TRBV11-2 and TRBJ1-5, with TRBD1 identical over 10 bases. The CDR3 totals 15 residues. The V gene end was trimmed by 5 bases and the J gene end by 5 bases; junction bases not matched to a gene: 6. Germline CDR1 reads SGHAT; CDR2 reads FQNNGV. The CDR3 loop reads CASSRGTGADQPQHF. The CDR3 nucleotides are TGTGCCAGCAGCCGAGGGACAGGGGCTGATCAGCCCCAGCATTTT.

The chain couples TRBV7-7 to TRBJ2-1, with TRBD1 matching over 10 bases. V was clipped by 5 bases and J by 5 bases; unmatched bases: 6. The CDR3 spans 15 residues. Germline assignment: CDR1 SSHAT and CDR2 FNYEAQ (reference sequence). The chain's CDR3 is CASSRGQGLDNEQFF. The DNA of the CDR3 is TGTGCCAGCAGCCGGGGACAGGGGCTGGACAATGAGCAGTTCTTC.

This chain uses TRBV19 with TRBJ1-2, with TRBD1 matching 9 bases. The CDR3 has 13 amino acids. The V gene's germline CDR1 is LNHDA and CDR2 SQIVND (reference sequence). J gave up 8 bases and V 10 bases, and 11 bases lay outside the gene matches. In DNA, the CDR3 is TGTGCCACCGGTACACAGGGGGCAAGAGGCTACACCTTC. Protein sequence: CATGTQGARGYTF.

V and J are TRBV5-5 and TRBJ2-7, with D tentatively TRBD1 (6 bases). Germline-derived CDR1 and CDR2 are SGHKS and YYEKEE (reference sequence). The CDR3 extends over 18 amino acids. V was shortened by 1 base and J by 3 bases, with 23 bases between the two germline ends. The CDR3 bases are TGTGCCAGCAGCTTGCGGGCTCGACAGGCTCTCCCGATCTACGAGCAGTACTTC. Translation gives CASSLRARQALPIYEQYF.

The chain combines TRBV6-6 with TRBJ2-7, with D perhaps matching TRBD2 (6 bases). Germline V gives CDR1 MNHNY, CDR2 SVGAGI (reference sequence). V gave up 5 bases and J gave up 2 bases, with 16 bases separating them. This CDR3 has 15 amino acids. CDR3 bases: TGTGCCAGCAGTACAGGCGGGACCACGACCTACGAGCAGTACTTC. Translation: CASSTGGTTTYEQYF.

The V and J genes are TRBV6-5 and TRBJ2-7, with 11 bases matching TRBD2. Trimming took 6 bases from V and 2 from J; bases not matched to a gene: 3. There are 14 residues in the CDR3. Germline V lookup: CDR1 MNHEY, CDR2 SVGAGI. CDR3 DNA sequence: TGTGCCAGCAGGCGACTAGCGGGACCCTACGAGCAGTACTTC. Protein: CASRRLAGPYEQYF.

J is TRBJ1-1 and V is TRBV7-2, with 7 bases that match TRBD1. Germline CDR1 SGHTA, CDR2 FQGNSA. The CDR3 extends over 13 amino acids. The J segment lost 3 bases and the V segment lost 5 bases, leaving 3 bases of the junction unmatched. CDR3 in amino acids: CASSQDRHTEAFF. The DNA for the CDR3 is TGTGCCAGCAGCCAGGACAGGCACACTGAAGCTTTCTTT.

V and J are TRBV11-2 and TRBJ2-7; 10 bases map to TRBD1. V was clipped by 0 bases and J by 10 bases; unmatched bases: 3. This CDR3 comprises 13 residues. Germline V gene sequence: CDR1 SGHAT, CDR2 FQNNGV. The CDR3 nucleotides read TGTGCCAGCAGCTTAGAGGGGACAGGGGATCAGTACTTC. This codes for CASSLEGTGDQYF.

The CDR3 nucleotides read TGCGCCAGCAGTCGACGACTAGCAGGGGAGGATACGCAGTATTTT. It encodes CASSRRLAGEDTQYF. The gene calls are TRBV4-1 and TRBJ2-3, with TRBD2 as a possible D gene (7 bases). The CDR3 covers 15 residues. Trimming pared 6 bases from V and 6 bases from J, leaving 19 bases between. CDR1 MGHRA and CDR2 YSYEKL come from the germline V gene.

This chain connects TRBV5-4 to TRBJ2-3, with TRBD2 matching over 7 bases. V dropped 4 bases and J dropped 5; count of bases not matched to a gene: 7. The germline CDR1 and CDR2 sequences are SGHNT and YYREEE (reference sequence). This CDR3 spans 14 amino acids. CDR3 protein: CASSAREKQDTQYF. In DNA form, the CDR3 reads TGTGCCAGCAGCGCGCGGGAGAAGCAAGATACGCAGTATTTT. Drawing the rest from reference TRBV5-4 and TRBJ2-3, the complete variable domain is ETGVTQSPTHLIKTRGQQVTLRCSSQSGHNTVSWYQQALGQGPQFIFQYYREEENGRGNFPPRFSGLQFPNYSSELNVNALELDDSALYLCASSAREKQDTQYFGPGTRLTVL.

The sample holds a few counts of this clone. The chain is built from TRBV4-1 and TRBJ1-3; D possibly corresponds to TRBD1 (5 bases). Germline CDR1 reads MGHRA; CDR2 reads YSYEKL. CDR3 length: 13 residues. The V and J ends lost 4 bases and 4 bases respectively, with 8 bases between them. The CDR3 loop is CASSRPGGNTIYF. The CDR3 nucleotides read TGCGCCAGCAGCCGGCCAGGGGGAAACACCATATATTTT.

The chain combines TRBV14 with TRBJ2-7; tentatively, D is TRBD2 (6 bases). V lost 4 bases and J lost 4, with 17 bases in between. Germline V gene sequence: CDR1 SGHDN, CDR2 FVKESK. This CDR3 spans 15 amino acids. CDR3 DNA: TGTGCCAGCAGCCCACTCGGGGGTCCCAATTACGAGCAGTACTTC. This gives the protein CASSPLGGPNYEQYF.

V is TRBV5-1 and J is TRBJ1-2, with 9 bases identical to TRBD1. The CDR3 has 17 residues. CDR1 and CDR2 (germline): SGHRS, YFSETQ. Trimming took 6 bases from V and 6 from J; bases not matched to a gene: 18. CDR3 nucleotide sequence: TGCGCCAGCATGAGAACCCCGGGACAGGGAACTTTGCATGGCTACACCTTC. Amino acids: CASMRTPGQGTLHGYTF.

V is TRBV5-6 and J is TRBJ2-7; D is possibly TRBD1 (6 bases). Per germline, CDR1 SGHDT and CDR2 YYEEEE. The CDR3 length is 13 residues. V lost 2 bases, J lost 9 bases, and 15 bases lay in between. The CDR3 is CASSFQQGQWQYF. CDR3 in DNA: TGTGCCAGCAGCTTCCAACAGGGTCAGTGGCAGTACTTC.

This chain links TRBV19 with TRBJ2-5, with TRBD1 matching 11 bases. CDR1 is LNHDA and CDR2 is SQIVND in the germline V gene (reference sequence). There are 15 residues in the CDR3. V trimming: 9 bases; J trimming: 5 bases; junction bases outside the gene matches: 11. The CDR3 sequence: CASRVGQGALETQYF. DNA for the CDR3: TGTGCCAGCAGGGTAGGACAGGGGGCGTTGGAGACCCAGTACTTC.

This clone has only one observation. The V call is TRBV9, the J call TRBJ1-3, with D unresolved. This CDR3 comprises 14 residues. Between the trimmed V and J ends, which lost 4 bases and 0 bases, there was a span of 8 bases. In germline, CDR1 is SGDLS, CDR2 YYNGEE. The DNA for the CDR3 is TGTGCCAGCAGCTCCCTATACTCTGGAAACACCATATATTTT. It codes for CASSSLYSGNTIYF.

The V gene is TRBV23-1, the J gene TRBJ1-2; 8 positions agree with TRBD1. TRBV23-1 is known as an ORF, though its function is uncertain. Losses at the gene ends were 7 bases for V and 8 bases for J; bases not matched to a gene: 3. CDR3 length: 11 amino acids. Written as DNA, the CDR3 is TGCGCCAGCACCGACAGGGGCGGCTACACCTTC. Translated, it gives CASTDRGGYTF.